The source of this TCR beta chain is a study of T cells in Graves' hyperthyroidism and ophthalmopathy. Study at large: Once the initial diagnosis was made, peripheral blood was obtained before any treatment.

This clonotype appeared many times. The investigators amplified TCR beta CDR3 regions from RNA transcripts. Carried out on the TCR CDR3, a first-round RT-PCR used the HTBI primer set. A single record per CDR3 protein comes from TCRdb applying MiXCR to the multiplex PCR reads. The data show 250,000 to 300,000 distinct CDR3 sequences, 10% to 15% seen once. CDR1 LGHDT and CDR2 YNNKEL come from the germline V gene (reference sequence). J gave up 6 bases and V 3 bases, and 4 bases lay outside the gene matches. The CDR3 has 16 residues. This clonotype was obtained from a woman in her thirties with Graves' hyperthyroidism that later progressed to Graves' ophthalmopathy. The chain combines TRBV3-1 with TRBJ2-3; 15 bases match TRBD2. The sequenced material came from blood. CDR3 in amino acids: CASSHPGLAGGDTQYF. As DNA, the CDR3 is TGTGCCAGCAGCCACCCGGGACTAGCGGGAGGTGATACGCAGTATTTT.